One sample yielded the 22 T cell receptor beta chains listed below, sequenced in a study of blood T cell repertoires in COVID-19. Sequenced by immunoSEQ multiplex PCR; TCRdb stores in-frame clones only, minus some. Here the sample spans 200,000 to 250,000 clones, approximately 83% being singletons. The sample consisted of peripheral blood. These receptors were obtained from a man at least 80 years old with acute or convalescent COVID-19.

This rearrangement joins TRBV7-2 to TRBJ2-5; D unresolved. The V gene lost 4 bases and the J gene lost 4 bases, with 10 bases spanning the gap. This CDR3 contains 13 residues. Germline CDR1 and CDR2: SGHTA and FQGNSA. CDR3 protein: CASSSSIRETQYF. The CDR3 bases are TGTGCCAGCAGCTCGAGCATCCGAGAGACCCAGTACTTC.

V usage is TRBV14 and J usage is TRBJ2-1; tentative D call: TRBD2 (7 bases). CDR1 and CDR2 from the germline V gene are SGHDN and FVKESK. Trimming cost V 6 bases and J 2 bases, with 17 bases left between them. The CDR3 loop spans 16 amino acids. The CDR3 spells CASSMSGGLPYNEQFF. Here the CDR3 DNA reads TGTGCCAGCAGTATGTCGGGGGGCCTCCCCTACAATGAGCAGTTCTTC.

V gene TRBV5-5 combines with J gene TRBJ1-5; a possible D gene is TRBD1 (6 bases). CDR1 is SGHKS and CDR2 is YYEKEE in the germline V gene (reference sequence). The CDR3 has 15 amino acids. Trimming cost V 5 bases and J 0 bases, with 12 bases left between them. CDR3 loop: CASSLRGTSNQPQHF. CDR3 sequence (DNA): TGTGCCAGCAGTTTGAGGGGGACTAGCAATCAGCCCCAGCATTTT.

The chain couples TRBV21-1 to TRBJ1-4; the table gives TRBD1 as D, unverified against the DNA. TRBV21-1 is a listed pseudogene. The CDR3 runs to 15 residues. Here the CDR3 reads CASSCRDRSDEKLFF. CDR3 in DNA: TGTGCCAGCAGCTGCCGGGACAGATCGGATGAAAAACTGTTTTTT.

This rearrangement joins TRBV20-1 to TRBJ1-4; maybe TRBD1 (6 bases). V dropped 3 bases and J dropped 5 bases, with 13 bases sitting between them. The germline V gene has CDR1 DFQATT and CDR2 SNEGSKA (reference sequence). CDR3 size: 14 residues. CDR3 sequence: CSASGRGKNEKLFF. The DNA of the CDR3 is TGCAGTGCTAGTGGCAGGGGCAAGAATGAAAAACTGTTTTTT.

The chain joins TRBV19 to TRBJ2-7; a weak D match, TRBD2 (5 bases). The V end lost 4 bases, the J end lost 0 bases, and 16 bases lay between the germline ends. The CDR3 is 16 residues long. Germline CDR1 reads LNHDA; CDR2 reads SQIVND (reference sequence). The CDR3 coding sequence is TGTGCCAGTAGTAAAGAACATCTCCGGGGCTCCTACGAGCAGTACTTC. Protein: CASSKEHLRGSYEQYF.

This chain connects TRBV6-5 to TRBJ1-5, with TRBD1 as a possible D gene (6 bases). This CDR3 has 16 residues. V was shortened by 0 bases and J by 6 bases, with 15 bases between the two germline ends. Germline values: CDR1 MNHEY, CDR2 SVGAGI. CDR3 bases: TGTGCCAGCAGTTACTCGCGGCAGGGGTCCGGTCAGCCCCAGCATTTT. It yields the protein CASSYSRQGSGQPQHF.

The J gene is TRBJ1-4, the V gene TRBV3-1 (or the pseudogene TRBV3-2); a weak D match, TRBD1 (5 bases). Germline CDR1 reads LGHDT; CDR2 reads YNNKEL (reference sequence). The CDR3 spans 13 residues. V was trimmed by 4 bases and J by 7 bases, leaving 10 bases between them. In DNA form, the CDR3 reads TGTGCCAGCAGCCCCCTAGGGGCTGAAAAACTGTTTTTT. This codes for CASSPLGAEKLFF.

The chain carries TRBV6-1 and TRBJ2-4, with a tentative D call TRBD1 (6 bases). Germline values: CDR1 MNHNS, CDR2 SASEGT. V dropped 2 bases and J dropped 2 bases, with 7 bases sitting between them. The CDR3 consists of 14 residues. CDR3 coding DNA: TGTGCCAGCAGTGAAACAGGGCCCAAAAACATTCAGTACTTC. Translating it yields CASSETGPKNIQYF.

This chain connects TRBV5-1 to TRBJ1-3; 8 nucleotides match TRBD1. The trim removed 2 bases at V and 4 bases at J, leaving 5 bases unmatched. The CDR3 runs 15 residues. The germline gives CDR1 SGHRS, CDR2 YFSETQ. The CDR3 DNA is TGCGCCAGCAGCTTATCAGGGGGCGCCGGAAACACCATATATTTT. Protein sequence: CASSLSGGAGNTIYF.

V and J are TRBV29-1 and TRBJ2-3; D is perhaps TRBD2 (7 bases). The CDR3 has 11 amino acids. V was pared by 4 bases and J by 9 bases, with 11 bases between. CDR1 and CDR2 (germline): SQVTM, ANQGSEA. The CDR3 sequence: CSVAGGPTQYF. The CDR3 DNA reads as TGCAGCGTTGCCGGGGGGCCCACGCAGTATTTT.

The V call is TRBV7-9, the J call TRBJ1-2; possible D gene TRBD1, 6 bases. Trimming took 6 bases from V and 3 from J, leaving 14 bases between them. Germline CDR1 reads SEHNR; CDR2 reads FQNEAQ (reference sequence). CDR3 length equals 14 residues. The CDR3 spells CASRSTGSDYGYTF. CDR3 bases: TGTGCCAGCAGGTCGACAGGATCCGACTATGGCTACACCTTC.

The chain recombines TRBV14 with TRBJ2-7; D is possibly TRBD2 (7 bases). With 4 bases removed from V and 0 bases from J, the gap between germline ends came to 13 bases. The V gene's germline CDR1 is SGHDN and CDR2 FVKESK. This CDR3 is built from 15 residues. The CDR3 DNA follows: TGTGCCAGCAGCCGGGGGGGCCTTCGCTCCTACGAGCAGTACTTC. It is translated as CASSRGGLRSYEQYF.

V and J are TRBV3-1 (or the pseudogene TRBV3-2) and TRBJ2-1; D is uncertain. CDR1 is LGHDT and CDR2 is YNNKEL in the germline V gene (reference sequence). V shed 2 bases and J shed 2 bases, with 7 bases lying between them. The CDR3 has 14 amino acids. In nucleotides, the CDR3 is TGTGCCAGCAGCCAACGGGTAGCCTACAATGAGCAGTTCTTC. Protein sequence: CASSQRVAYNEQFF.

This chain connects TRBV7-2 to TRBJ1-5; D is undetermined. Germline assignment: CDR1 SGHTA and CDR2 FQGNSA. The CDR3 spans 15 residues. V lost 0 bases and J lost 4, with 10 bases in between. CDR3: CASSLASTANQPQHF. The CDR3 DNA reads TGTGCCAGCAGCTTAGCGTCAACAGCAAATCAGCCCCAGCATTTT.

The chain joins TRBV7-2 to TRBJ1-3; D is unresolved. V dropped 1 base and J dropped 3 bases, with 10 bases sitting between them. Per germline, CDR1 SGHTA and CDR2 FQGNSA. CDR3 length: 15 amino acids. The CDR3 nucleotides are TGTGCCAGCAGCTTAGGTGGCGGGTATGGAAACACCATATATTTT. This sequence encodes CASSLGGGYGNTIYF.

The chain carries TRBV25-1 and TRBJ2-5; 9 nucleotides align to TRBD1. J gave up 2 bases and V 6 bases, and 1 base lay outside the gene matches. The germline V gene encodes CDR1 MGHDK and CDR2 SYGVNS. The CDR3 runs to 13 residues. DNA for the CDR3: TGTGCCAGCAGGGGGACAGGGCAAGAGACCCAGTACTTC. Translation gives CASRGTGQETQYF.

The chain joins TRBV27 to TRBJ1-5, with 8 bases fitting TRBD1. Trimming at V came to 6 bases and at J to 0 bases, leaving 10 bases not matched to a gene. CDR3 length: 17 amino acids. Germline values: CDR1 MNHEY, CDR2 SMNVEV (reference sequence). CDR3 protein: CASRPASGGNSNQPQHF. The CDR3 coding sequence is TGTGCCAGCAGACCAGCCTCAGGGGGCAATAGCAATCAGCCCCAGCATTTT.

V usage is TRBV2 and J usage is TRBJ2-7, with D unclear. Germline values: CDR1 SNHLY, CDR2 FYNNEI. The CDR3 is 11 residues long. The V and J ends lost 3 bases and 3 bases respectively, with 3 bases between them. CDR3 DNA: TGTGCCAGCAGTGACCACTACGAGCAGTACTTC. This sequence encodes CASSDHYEQYF.

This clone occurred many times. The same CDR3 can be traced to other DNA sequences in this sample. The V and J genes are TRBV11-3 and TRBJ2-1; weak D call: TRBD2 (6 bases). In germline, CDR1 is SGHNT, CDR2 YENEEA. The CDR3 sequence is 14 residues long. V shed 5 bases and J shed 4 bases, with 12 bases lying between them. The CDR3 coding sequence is TGTGCCAGCAGCCCCAGGGACTCGTACAATGAGCAGTTCTTC. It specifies CASSPRDSYNEQFF.

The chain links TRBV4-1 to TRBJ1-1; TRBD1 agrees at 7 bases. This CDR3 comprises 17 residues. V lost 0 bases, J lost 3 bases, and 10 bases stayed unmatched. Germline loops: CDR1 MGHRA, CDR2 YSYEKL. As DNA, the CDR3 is TGCGCCAGCAGCCAAGAAGGGTATGGACAGGATGACACTGAAGCTTTCTTT. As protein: CASSQEGYGQDDTEAFF.

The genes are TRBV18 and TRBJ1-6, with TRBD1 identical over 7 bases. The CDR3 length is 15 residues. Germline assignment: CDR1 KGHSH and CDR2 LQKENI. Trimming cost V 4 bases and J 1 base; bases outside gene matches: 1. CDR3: CASSLQGSYNSPLHF. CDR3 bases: TGTGCCAGCTCACTACAGGGGTCCTATAATTCACCCCTCCACTTT.